This T cell receptor (beta chain) emerged from a study of identifying expanded T cells in peripheral blood. Study-level points and caveats: Two-week clone count variance significantly increased as total template count grew. Technical replicates showed about 1.2 changed clones; roughly two weeks roughly 18; four weeks 19.

On this clone itself: Its matching antigen is unknown.

This table comes from immunoSEQ multiplex PCR, and its TCRdb copy is limited to in-frame clones, with some not included. This sample has about 90,000 clones, with 88% found just once. No infections or other immune events were documented during collection. Germline-derived CDR1 and CDR2 are MNHEY and SVGAGI. CDR3 length: 15 residues. After removal of 0 bases from V and 1 base from J, the junction contained 3 bases not matched to a gene. The chain uses TRBV6-5 and TRBJ2-7; 7 nucleotides line up with TRBD1. Sample: blood. The TCR sequence derives from a person between 18 and 69 years old in good health. CDR3 residues: CASSYSNRGSYEQYF. The CDR3, as DNA: TGTGCCAGCAGTTACTCAAACAGGGGATCCTACGAGCAGTACTTC.